Below are 30 T cell receptor beta chains sequenced from a single sample in a study of T cells in Graves' hyperthyroidism and ophthalmopathy. Amplified regions were TCR beta CDR3 sequences from RNA transcripts. With the HTBI primer set, the TCR CDR3 went through a first round of RT-PCR. TCRdb processed the multiplex PCR reads anew with MiXCR; each CDR3 protein has one entry. The table shows a few hundred thousand distinct CDR3 sequences, with around 42% occurring only once. Sequencing used peripheral blood or thyroid tissue (not recorded which). These receptors were collected from a woman aged 18-29 years with Graves' hyperthyroidism.

V is TRBV2 and J is TRBJ2-7, with a possible D match to TRBD1 (7 bases). Germline CDR1 reads SNHLY; CDR2 reads FYNNEI. The CDR3 contains 16 residues. The ends were cut back, 5 bases at V and 3 bases at J, with 20 bases in the middle. DNA for the CDR3: TGTGCCAGCAGTCCCCGTGGACAGGCGGGAATCTACGAGCAGTACTTC. This encodes CASSPRGQAGIYEQYF.

The chain has TRBV11-3 and TRBJ1-2; 7 bases agree with TRBD1. V shed 1 base and J 0 bases; nucleotides not matched to a gene: 2. Germline V gene sequence: CDR1 SGHNT, CDR2 YENEEA. This CDR3 comprises 15 residues. The CDR3 DNA sequence: TGTGCCAGCAGCTTAGGGGGACAGTCTAACTATGGCTACACCTTC. It yields the protein CASSLGGQSNYGYTF.

This clonotype was detected only a few times. This chain uses TRBV24-1 with TRBJ2-5; tentatively, D is TRBD2 (6 bases). This CDR3 region has 14 residues. Germline assignment: CDR1 KGHDR and CDR2 SFDVKD. V was shortened by 5 bases and J by 2 bases, with 11 bases between the two germline ends. The chain's CDR3 is CATSGPGGQETQYF. CDR3 nucleotides: TGTGCCACCAGTGGCCCCGGGGGACAAGAGACCCAGTACTTC.

V usage is TRBV4-1 and J usage is TRBJ2-1; a weak D match, TRBD2 (6 bases). Germline V CDR1 and CDR2: MGHRA, YSYEKL. The V and J ends lost 3 bases and 0 bases respectively, with 9 bases between them. The CDR3 is made up of 15 amino acids. The CDR3 here is CASSHAGFSYNEQFF. For the CDR3, the DNA is TGCGCCAGCAGCCACGCGGGGTTCTCCTACAATGAGCAGTTCTTC.

In this sample, this clonotype turned up many times. This chain uses TRBV7-3 with TRBJ2-2; TRBD2 might be the D (5 bases). Germline V lookup: CDR1 SGHTA, CDR2 FQGTGA. Trimming took 5 bases from V and 7 from J, leaving 26 bases between them. The CDR3 is 18 residues long. The CDR3 bases are TGTGCCAGCAGCCCCGATCTAGCTCGTGGGGTTTTCGACGGGGAGCTGTTTTTT. It translates to CASSPDLARGVFDGELFF.

V is TRBV29-1 and J is TRBJ1-1; D is perhaps TRBD1 (5 bases). Germline assignment: CDR1 SQVTM and CDR2 ANQGSEA. The CDR3 consists of 13 residues. The ends were cut back, 8 bases at V and 5 bases at J, with 18 bases in the middle. The CDR3 region is CSSPDHQGTEAFF. CDR3 nucleotides: TGCAGCTCACCAGACCATCAGGGAACTGAAGCTTTCTTT.

Remarks on this clonotype: A much bigger clone sits one base away, suggesting this may be a read error. The chain is built from TRBV24-1 and TRBJ2-2; 10 positions agree with TRBD1. The V gene's germline CDR1 is KGHDR and CDR2 SFDVKD. There are 16 residues in the CDR3. The CDR3 DNA sequence: TGTGCCATCAGTGATTTAGGACAGGGGGGCACCGGGGAGCTGTTTTTT. This sequence encodes CAISDLGQGGTGELFF.

This clonotype was found once. The chain carries TRBV29-1 and TRBJ2-5; maybe TRBD2 (5 bases). Germline V gives CDR1 SQVTM, CDR2 ANQGSEA. Trimming shortened V by 6 bases and J by 9 bases, and 17 bases separated the two germline ends. This CDR3 has 12 residues. Here the CDR3 DNA reads TGCAGCGTCTCCGGACGGGATCAGCCCCAGTACTTC. It translates to CSVSGRDQPQYF. The complete variable domain, with remaining parts taken from reference TRBV29-1 and TRBJ2-5, reads SAVISQKPSRDICQRGTSLTIQCQVDSQVTMMFWYRQQPGQSLTLIATANQGSEATYESGFVIDKFPISRPNLTFSTLTVSNMSPEDSSIYLCSVSGRDQPQYFGPGTRLLVL.

The chain uses TRBV2 and TRBJ2-1, with 12 positions matching TRBD2. V trimming: 6 bases; J trimming: 7 bases; junction bases outside the gene matches: 13. Germline V gene lookup returns CDR1 SNHLY and CDR2 FYNNEI. This CDR3 is built from 17 residues. CDR3 protein: CASSQRTRLAGGNEQFF. CDR3 coding DNA: TGTGCCAGCAGCCAGAGGACCCGTCTAGCGGGAGGGAATGAGCAGTTCTTC. Variable domain in full (rest from reference TRBV2 and TRBJ2-1): EPEVTQTPSHQVTQMGQEVILRCVPISNHLYFYWYRQILGQKVEFLVSFYNNEISEKSEIFDDQFSVERPDGSNFTLKIRSTKLEDSAMYFCASSQRTRLAGGNEQFFGPGTRLTVL.

This clonotype was seen ten or more times. The CDR3 loop reads CASTTPGGYEQYF. CDR3 DNA: TGTGCCAGCACCACCCCCGGAGGCTACGAGCAGTACTTC. J is TRBJ2-7 and V is TRBV6-6; possible D gene TRBD2, 5 bases. Germline CDR1 MNHNY, CDR2 SVGAGI (reference sequence). Between the trimmed V and J ends, which lost 7 bases and 3 bases, there was a span of 13 bases. This CDR3 region has 13 residues.

This clonotype has a count of ten or more. V gene TRBV11-2 combines with J gene TRBJ1-2; D may be TRBD1 (5 bases). The germline V gene encodes CDR1 SGHAT and CDR2 FQNNGV. This CDR3 comprises 13 residues. V was shortened by 8 bases and J by 4 bases, with 14 bases between the two germline ends. CDR3 DNA sequence: TGTGCCAGCGGGACTGAGCGATCCTATGGCTACACCTTC. It encodes CASGTERSYGYTF.

The chain couples TRBV7-6 to TRBJ2-1; the D gene is possibly TRBD2 (6 bases). The CDR3 runs 16 residues. V was shortened by 1 base and J by 5 bases, with 15 bases between the two germline ends. The germline gives CDR1 SGHVS, CDR2 FNYEAQ. CDR3 DNA: TGTGCCAGCAGCTTAGTACCTAGCGTAACGAACAATGAGCAGTTCTTC. Translated, it gives CASSLVPSVTNNEQFF.

This clonotype was counted many times. The rearrangement links TRBV10-3 to TRBJ1-1; 7 positions agree with TRBD1. J gave up 1 base and V 2 bases, and 4 bases lay outside the gene matches. Germline loops: CDR1 ENHRY, CDR2 SYGVKD. The CDR3 has 15 residues. CDR3 residues: CAISEADRRNTEAFF. The CDR3, as DNA: TGTGCCATCAGTGAGGCGGACAGGAGGAACACTGAAGCTTTCTTT.

This clonotype was seen repeatedly, ten times or more. The gene calls are TRBV7-9 and TRBJ2-7, with 11 bases fitting TRBD2. The CDR3 runs 17 residues. V trimming: 2 bases; J trimming: 3 bases; junction bases outside the gene matches: 9. Germline assignment: CDR1 SEHNR and CDR2 FQNEAQ (reference sequence). CDR3 sequence (DNA): TGTGCCAGCAGCTTAATTCCTACTAGCGGGAGCGTCTACGAGCAGTACTTC. Encoded protein: CASSLIPTSGSVYEQYF.

As DNA, the CDR3 is TGCGCCAGCAGCTCCCACCAGGGGGCAATGGAAAAACTGTTTTTT. Translating gives CASSSHQGAMEKLFF. The rearrangement joins TRBV5-1 to TRBJ1-4, with 8 nucleotides matching TRBD1. The CDR3 spans 15 residues. Germline assignment: CDR1 SGHRS and CDR2 YFSETQ. J gave up 8 bases and V 3 bases, and 9 bases lay outside the gene matches.

This clonotype was recorded many times. The chain carries TRBV2 and TRBJ1-4; 8 positions agree with TRBD1. V was clipped by 6 bases and J by 6 bases; unmatched bases: 9. CDR1 and CDR2 (germline): SNHLY, FYNNEI. CDR3 size: 15 residues. The chain's CDR3 is CASRGQVSNYEKLFF. For the CDR3, the DNA is TGTGCCAGCAGGGGACAGGTTTCGAATTATGAAAAACTGTTTTTT.

This clonotype turned up a few times. CDR3 residues: CASSNGERELFF. CDR3 DNA: TGTGCCAGCAGCAATGGTGAGCGGGAGCTGTTTTTT. The chain couples TRBV7-2 to TRBJ2-2; no reliable D call. The germline V and J ends were trimmed by 5 bases and 9 bases, with 10 bases remaining between them. Looked up from germline, CDR1 is SGHTA and CDR2 is FQGNSA. The CDR3 runs to 12 residues.

This clonotype was counted many times. The rearrangement uses TRBV24-1 and TRBJ2-5; D tentatively reads TRBD1 or TRBD2 (5 bases each). Trimming removed 4 bases from V and 1 base from J, with 12 bases in between. The CDR3 extends over 15 amino acids. The V gene's germline CDR1 is KGHDR and CDR2 SFDVKD. CDR3 protein: CATSEGTGGQETQYF. CDR3 in DNA: TGTGCCACCAGTGAGGGAACAGGAGGCCAAGAGACCCAGTACTTC.

Note on this clonotype: A single base separates this from a much larger clone, so it may be a read error. The CDR3 end shows no conserved phenylalanine or tryptophan, and so a read error is likely. The chain couples TRBV12-3 or TRBV12-4 to TRBJ1-2; D remains ambiguous. CDR3 size: 15 residues. V was shortened by 2 bases and J by 11 bases, with 21 bases between the two germline ends. This CDR3 is CASSLKPLEAGWYTL. The CDR3 bases are TGTGCCAGCAGTTTAAAACCGCTCGAGGCTGGGTGGTACACCCTC.

The rearrangement links TRBV10-3 to TRBJ1-1; maybe TRBD1 (5 bases). The germline V gene has CDR1 ENHRY and CDR2 SYGVKD. V was pared by 4 bases and J by 4 bases, with 13 bases between. The CDR3 is made up of 14 amino acids. The CDR3 here is CAISGAGGGTEAFF. The CDR3, as DNA: TGTGCCATCAGTGGGGCCGGGGGTGGCACTGAAGCTTTCTTT.

The chain carries TRBV11-1 and TRBJ2-7; TRBD1 agrees at 7 bases. V lost 4 bases and J lost 0; bases outside the gene matches: 6. The CDR3 has 15 residues. CDR1 is SGHAT, CDR2 FQDESV, per germline (reference sequence). The CDR3 sequence: CASSSPTGPSYEQYF. In DNA, the CDR3 is TGTGCCAGCAGCTCCCCGACAGGGCCCTCCTACGAGCAGTACTTC.

V and J are TRBV29-1 and TRBJ2-7; D tentatively fits TRBD1 or TRBD2 (5 bases each). The CDR3 consists of 12 residues. V shed 6 bases and J shed 0 bases, with 9 bases lying between them. The germline gives CDR1 SQVTM, CDR2 ANQGSEA. The CDR3 reads CSVRDGSYEQYF. CDR3 sequence (DNA): TGCAGCGTGAGGGACGGCTCCTACGAGCAGTACTTC.

This clonotype was recorded many times. This chain joins TRBV10-2 and TRBJ1-1; D perhaps matches TRBD1 (5 bases). CDR3 size: 13 residues. V was cut by 5 bases and J by 1 base, with 8 bases left in between. CDR1 and CDR2 (germline): WSHSY, SAAADI. CDR3 amino acids: CASSYDRNTEAFF. The CDR3 region has the DNA TGCGCCAGCAGTTATGACAGGAACACTGAAGCTTTCTTT.

This clonotype was counted many times. The chain is built from TRBV7-8 and TRBJ2-5, with D unresolved. The CDR3 loop spans 12 amino acids. Germline CDR1 reads SGHVS; CDR2 reads FQNEAQ. Between the trimmed V and J ends, which lost 5 bases and 1 base, there was a span of 5 bases. DNA for the CDR3: TGTGCCAGCAGCCAAGTCCAAGAGACCCAGTACTTC. It yields the protein CASSQVQETQYF. Combining the CDR3 with reference TRBV7-8 and TRBJ2-5 gives the whole variable domain GAGVSQSPRYKVAKRGQDVALRCDPISGHVSLFWYQQALGQGPEFLTYFQNEAQLDKSGLPSDRFFAERPEGSVSTLKIQRTQQEDSAVYLCASSQVQETQYFGPGTRLLVL.

The chain couples TRBV12-3 or TRBV12-4 to TRBJ2-7; D is unresolved. The J call may be incorrect, as the DNA end agrees better with TRBJ2-1. The CDR3 has 15 residues. CDR3 in DNA: TGTGCCAGCAGTACTCCTGAGTTCAGTTACAATGAGCAGTTCTTC. Amino acid sequence: CASSTPEFSYNEQFF.

This clonotype occurred a few times. The V and J genes are TRBV20-1 and TRBJ1-5; 7 nucleotides line up with TRBD2. The J call is uncertain, as TRBJ2-3 better fits the DNA end. In germline, CDR1 is DFQATT, CDR2 SNEGSKA (reference sequence). The CDR3 contains 14 residues. CDR3 sequence reads: CSANRGDGADTQYF. CDR3 DNA sequence: TGCAGTGCCAACCGGGGGGATGGGGCAGATACGCAGTATTTT.

This clonotype is a singleton in its sample. The chain has TRBV5-5 and TRBJ2-5; 10 nucleotides match TRBD2. The V and J ends lost 4 bases and 2 bases, in that order; junction bases with no gene match: 5. The CDR3 consists of 15 residues. Germline V gives CDR1 SGHKS, CDR2 YYEKEE (reference sequence). CDR3 nucleotide sequence: TGTGCCAGCAGCATGCTAGCGGGAGTTCAAGAGACCCAGTACTTC. This gives the protein CASSMLAGVQETQYF.

This clonotype has only one observation. The CDR3 DNA is TGTGCCAGCAGCGTTGACGCGACACTTGTCACACCCCTCCACTTT. Its protein product is CASSVDATLVTPLHF. This sequence joins TRBV5-6 and TRBJ1-6; D is unclear. With 4 bases removed from V and 11 bases from J, the gap between germline ends came to 19 bases. Germline V gene data show CDR1 as SGHDT and CDR2 as YYEEEE. This CDR3 is built from 15 residues.

The chain recombines TRBV7-9 with TRBJ2-7; either TRBD1 or TRBD2 may supply D (6 bases each). Germline assignment: CDR1 SEHNR and CDR2 FQNEAQ (reference sequence). Trimming took 4 bases from V and 2 from J, leaving 15 bases between them. The CDR3 consists of 15 residues. As DNA, the CDR3 is TGTGCCAGCAGCTCGCAGGGGACTTATCCCTACGAGCAGTACTTC. Protein: CASSSQGTYPYEQYF. Based on the CDR3 plus reference TRBV7-9 and TRBJ2-7, the full variable domain is DTGVSQNPRHKITKRGQNVTFRCDPISEHNRLYWYRQTLGQGPEFLTYFQNEAQLEKSRLLSDRFSAERPKGSFSTLEIQRTEQGDSAMYLCASSSQGTYPYEQYFGPGTRLTVT.

This clonotype was observed a single time. J is TRBJ2-7 and V is TRBV9, with TRBD2 matching 9 bases. Judging by the DNA end, TRBJ2-1 fits better; the J call may be wrong. CDR3 length: 17 amino acids. Germline CDR1 is SGDLS and CDR2 is YYNGEE. CDR3 DNA: TGTGCCAGCAGCGTAGAGGCTAGCGGGAAAGGTGGCCATGAGCAGTTCTTC. It codes for CASSVEASGKGGHEQFF.